The 19 T cell receptor beta chains given below trace back to one sample, sequenced in a study of T cells in Graves' hyperthyroidism and ophthalmopathy. Authors of the study amplified TCR beta CDR3 regions from RNA transcripts. When the TCR CDR3 underwent first-round RT-PCR, the HTBI primer set was used. TCRdb reprocessed the multiplex PCR reads via MiXCR and lists one record per CDR3 protein. The sample consists of approximately 720,000 distinct CDR3 sequences, around a sixth of them appearing once. The sample taken for sequencing was blood. The source of these receptors is a woman between 45 and 60 years old with Graves' hyperthyroidism that later progressed to Graves' ophthalmopathy.

This clonotype showed up many times. V and J are TRBV7-9 and TRBJ2-3; 8 positions match TRBD2. V was pared by 5 bases and J by 5 bases, with 15 bases of the junction left unmatched. The V gene's germline CDR1 is SEHNR and CDR2 FQNEAQ (reference sequence). The length of the CDR3 is 17 residues. The CDR3 protein is CASSDPLVGGDGDTQYF. In nucleotides, the CDR3 is TGTGCCAGCAGCGACCCCCTAGTCGGGGGGGATGGAGATACGCAGTATTTT.

Many counts were recorded for this clonotype. The rearrangement uses TRBV30 and TRBJ2-5; no firm D call. CDR3 length equals 17 residues. The V end was cut by 2 bases, the J end by 2 bases, with 21 bases between. The germline gives CDR1 GTSNPN, CDR2 SVGIG (reference sequence). The CDR3 sequence: CAWSSLRLLRGQETQYF. CDR3 nucleotide sequence: TGTGCCTGGAGTTCGCTAAGGCTGCTCCGTGGACAAGAGACCCAGTACTTC.

For the CDR3, the DNA is TGTGCCAGCAGTGGATCTAGCGATCAGTTCTTC. Translation gives CASSGSSDQFF. This chain connects TRBV2 to TRBJ2-4, with a tentative D call TRBD2 (6 bases). The J call may not be correct, given that the DNA end is closer to TRBJ2-1. CDR3 length equals 11 residues. Germline V gives CDR1 SNHLY, CDR2 FYNNEI.

This clonotype was picked up many times. The chain employs TRBV6-1 and TRBJ1-1; TRBD1 might be the D (5 bases). CDR1 and CDR2 (germline): MNHNS, SASEGT. Trimming took off 6 bases at V and 2 bases at J, with 10 bases between the two ends. This CDR3 region has 13 residues. The CDR3 nucleotides are TGTGCCAGCAGACGGACACGAAACACTGAAGCTTTCTTT. Protein: CASRRTRNTEAFF.

This clonotype has only a few counts. This rearrangement joins TRBV20-1 to TRBJ1-1; unclear D gene. The ends were cut back, 8 bases at V and 5 bases at J, with 18 bases in the middle. The CDR3 is 13 amino acids. Germline loops: CDR1 DFQATT, CDR2 SNEGSKA (reference sequence). The CDR3 loop reads CSLPAPRLTEAFF. The DNA of the CDR3 is TGCAGTCTCCCTGCCCCCCGATTAACTGAAGCTTTCTTT.

The chain is built from TRBV28 and TRBJ1-5; 7 positions agree with TRBD1. CDR1 and CDR2 (germline): MDHEN, SYDVKM. The V gene end was trimmed by 10 bases and the J gene end by 3 bases; junction bases not matched to a gene: 9. CDR3 length: 14 amino acids. The CDR3, as DNA: TGTGCCACCCGCAGGGGGAACGTCAATCAGCCCCAGCATTTT. Protein sequence: CATRRGNVNQPQHF.

The chain combines TRBV5-4 with TRBJ1-2; no clear D gene. The CDR3 is made up of 13 amino acids. Between the trimmed V and J ends, which lost 4 bases and 5 bases, there was a span of 12 bases. The germline CDR1 and CDR2 sequences are SGHNT and YYREEE (reference sequence). In DNA, the CDR3 is TGTGCCAGCAGCGAGGACGGCCGGTATGGCTACACCTTC. This translates into CASSEDGRYGYTF.

This clonotype was detected a few times. The rearrangement uses TRBV3-1 and TRBJ1-2; 10 nucleotides agree with TRBD1. This CDR3 is 16 amino acids long. The V and J ends lost 3 bases and 4 bases, in that order; junction bases with no gene match: 8. Per the germline V gene, CDR1 is LGHDT and CDR2 is YNNKEL (reference sequence). For the CDR3, the DNA is TGTGCCAGCAGCCAGGGACAGGGGTCCCAAGGCTATGGCTACACCTTC. Its translation: CASSQGQGSQGYGYTF.

This clonotype was recorded at least ten times. This sequence joins TRBV20-1 and TRBJ1-1; D gene ambiguous. From germline, CDR1 is DFQATT and CDR2 SNEGSKA (reference sequence). The ends were cut back, 5 bases at V and 0 bases at J, with 13 bases in the middle. This CDR3 comprises 14 residues. CDR3 in amino acids: CSAPLPSLNTEAFF. The DNA for the CDR3 is TGCAGTGCTCCCCTCCCAAGCCTGAACACTGAAGCTTTCTTT.

This clonotype was detected ten times or more. The V call is TRBV3-1, the J call TRBJ2-5; TRBD2 agrees at 10 bases. The CDR3 runs 14 residues. Germline V lookup: CDR1 LGHDT, CDR2 YNNKEL (reference sequence). V lost 3 bases to trimming and J lost 3 bases; unmatched junction nucleotides: 1. CDR3 bases: TGTGCCAGCAGCCATGGACTAGCGGAAGAGACCCAGTACTTC. Translating gives CASSHGLAEETQYF.

The chain couples TRBV5-6 to TRBJ1-5; a possible D gene is TRBD1 (5 bases). This CDR3 has 19 residues. Germline CDR1 and CDR2: SGHDT and YYEEEE. V was pared by 6 bases and J by 0 bases, with 25 bases between. The CDR3 loop is CASTRRGGAPSYSNQPQHF. CDR3 DNA: TGTGCCAGCACCCGTCGGGGAGGGGCACCCTCGTATAGCAATCAGCCCCAGCATTTT.

V is TRBV6-2 or TRBV6-3 and J is TRBJ1-3; no clear D gene. Trimming pared 9 bases from V and 0 bases from J, leaving 12 bases between. Per germline, CDR1 MNHEY and CDR2 SVGEGT. The CDR3 extends over 14 amino acids. CDR3 coding DNA: TGTGCCAGTTCAAACCGGAACTCTGGAAACACCATATATTTT. Its protein product is CASSNRNSGNTIYF.

This clonotype was recorded a few times. This chain uses TRBV12-3 or TRBV12-4 with TRBJ1-5, with D tentatively TRBD1 (5 bases). Trimming stripped 3 bases from V and 4 bases from J, with 16 bases between. This CDR3 is built from 16 residues. CDR3 residues: CASSLAGREGNQPQHF. The CDR3 bases are TGTGCCAGCAGTTTGGCGGGCAGGGAGGGGAATCAGCCCCAGCATTTT.

The genes are TRBV3-1 and TRBJ2-3; 7 bases map to TRBD2. CDR3 size: 20 residues. Per germline, CDR1 LGHDT and CDR2 YNNKEL (reference sequence). The ends lost 3 bases at V and 2 bases at J; junction bases unmatched: 20. The CDR3 here is CASSHPGGVSGGGTTDTQYF. In DNA form, the CDR3 reads TGTGCCAGCAGCCATCCTGGAGGGGTTAGCGGCGGGGGTACCACAGATACGCAGTATTTT.

Ten or more counts support this clonotype. The chain has TRBV3-1 and TRBJ2-7; D possibly corresponds to TRBD2 (5 bases). CDR1 and CDR2 from the germline V gene are LGHDT and YNNKEL (reference sequence). With 1 base removed from V and 0 bases from J, the gap between germline ends came to 19 bases. The CDR3 contains 18 residues. CDR3 protein: CASSQVAPSDWSSYEQYF. CDR3 bases: TGTGCCAGCAGCCAAGTAGCCCCCTCGGACTGGAGCTCCTACGAGCAGTACTTC.

This clonotype has at least ten counts. A read error may account for a junction end that differs from germline. V is TRBV5-1 and J is TRBJ2-2; D is unresolved. CDR3 length: 13 amino acids. CDR1 is SGHRS, CDR2 YFSETQ, per germline. The CDR3 is CASSPLDTGELFF. DNA of the CDR3: TGTGCCAGCTCACCACTCGACACCGGGGAGCTGTTTTTT.

This clonotype is a singleton in its sample. The V and J genes are TRBV18 and TRBJ1-6; D gene uncertain. Per germline, CDR1 KGHSH and CDR2 LQKENI. The CDR3 extends over 14 amino acids. V was cut by 2 bases and J by 5 bases, with 7 bases left in between. CDR3 residues: CASSPRINNSPLHF. The CDR3 DNA reads as TGTGCCAGCTCACCAAGAATAAATAATTCACCCCTCCACTTT.

This clonotype was recorded at least ten times. J is TRBJ2-7 and V is TRBV14; TRBD1 matches 9 bases. Germline V CDR1 and CDR2: SGHDN, FVKESK. The CDR3 extends over 15 amino acids. With 5 bases clipped from V and 0 bases from J, the junction kept 5 bases outside the gene matches. DNA of the CDR3: TGTGCCAGCAGCTCATGGACAGGGGCCTCCTACGAGCAGTACTTC. Translation gives CASSSWTGASYEQYF.

Concerning this clonotype itself: A read error may account for a junction end that differs from germline. The chain recombines TRBV7-7 with TRBJ2-7; tentatively, D is TRBD2 (5 bases). Germline CDR1 is SSHAT and CDR2 is FNYEAQ (reference sequence). The CDR3 consists of 16 residues. The CDR3 loop reads CASSLRPRAQGHEQYF. The CDR3 coding sequence is TGTGCTAGCAGCTTAAGGCCGCGGGCCCAAGGCCACGAGCAGTACTTC.